Following are 12 T cell receptor beta chains from one sample sequenced in a study of shared clonotypes between healthy human individuals. Generated by immunoSEQ multiplex PCR, the TCRdb table keeps only in-frame clones and is missing some. The sample has 850,000 to 1,100,000 clones; roughly 80% are singletons. Material for sequencing was memory CD4+ T cells from PBMCs. Subset reported: CD45RA-negative fraction. The receptor source for this set is a man aged 18 to 35 in good health. Some clones in this sample may be carry-over from other donors' samples.

This sequence joins TRBV6-6 and TRBJ2-2; a weak D match, TRBD1 (6 bases). CDR1 is MNHNY and CDR2 is SVGAGI in the germline V gene (reference sequence). V was shortened by 8 bases and J by 1 base, with 8 bases between the two germline ends. CDR3 size: 13 residues. The CDR3 here is CASGTLNTGELFF. In nucleotides, the CDR3 is TGTGCCAGCGGGACATTGAACACCGGGGAGCTGTTTTTT.

This clone was observed a handful of times. CDR3 loop: CASSSGQQETQYF. The CDR3 nucleotides read TGTGCCAGCAGTTCGGGACAGCAAGAGACCCAGTACTTC. J is TRBJ2-5 and V is TRBV5-6, with 7 bases identical to TRBD1. The V segment lost 5 bases and the J segment 2 bases; nucleotides outside the gene matches: 3. Germline V lookup: CDR1 SGHDT, CDR2 YYEEEE. The length of the CDR3 is 13 residues.

V is TRBV18 and J is TRBJ2-3, with TRBD2 matching over 9 bases. After removal of 5 bases from V and 5 bases from J, the junction contained 11 bases not matched to a gene. The CDR3 covers 16 residues. Germline V gene sequence: CDR1 KGHSH, CDR2 LQKENI. The CDR3 here is CASSLGLLAGRDTQYF. The CDR3 DNA is TGTGCCAGCTCATTGGGGCTGCTAGCGGGGAGAGATACGCAGTATTTT.

The V gene is TRBV2, the J gene TRBJ1-4, with D tentatively TRBD1 (5 bases). Germline assignment: CDR1 SNHLY and CDR2 FYNNEI. The CDR3 consists of 14 residues. V lost 6 bases and J 5 bases, leaving 13 bases between the germline ends. The CDR3 DNA reads TGTGCCAGCAGGGGGACGGCGTCAAATGAAAAACTGTTTTTT. Amino acid sequence: CASRGTASNEKLFF.

This clone was recorded once. The rearrangement links TRBV2 to TRBJ1-5; TRBD1 is a possible D gene (6 bases). This CDR3 has 14 amino acids. Germline V gene lookup returns CDR1 SNHLY and CDR2 FYNNEI. V lost 6 bases and J 0 bases, leaving 9 bases between the germline ends. The CDR3 region has the DNA TGTGCCAGCAGGGGACACCTTAGCAATCAGCCCCAGCATTTT. Translated, it gives CASRGHLSNQPQHF.

CDR3 residues: CSVRQGSGGELFF. In DNA form, the CDR3 reads TGCAGCGTCAGACAGGGGTCTGGCGGGGAGCTGTTTTTT. The rearrangement joins TRBV29-1 to TRBJ2-2; 8 bases match TRBD1. This CDR3 comprises 13 residues. Germline V lookup: CDR1 SQVTM, CDR2 ANQGSEA. V shed 6 bases and J 7 bases; nucleotides not matched to a gene: 7.

The V call is TRBV7-3, the J call TRBJ2-3, with unresolved D. The CDR3 consists of 12 residues. V lost 5 bases, J lost 5 bases, and 8 bases lay in between. CDR1 is SGHTA and CDR2 is FQGTGA in the germline V gene. In nucleotides, the CDR3 is TGTGCCAGCAGCAAGGGAAGAGATACGCAGTATTTT. This encodes CASSKGRDTQYF.

Only a few counts were recorded for this clone. The genes are TRBV4-1 and TRBJ2-3; TRBD1 matches 9 bases. The germline V gene encodes CDR1 MGHRA and CDR2 YSYEKL. This CDR3 region has 16 residues. V dropped 2 bases and J dropped 6; count of bases not matched to a gene: 9. CDR3 bases: TGCGCCAGCAGCCAAAGCGGGACAGGGTCGTTCGATACGCAGTATTTT. It specifies CASSQSGTGSFDTQYF.

This clone was found a few times. The chain uses TRBV6-1 and TRBJ1-5; D remains unclear. V was pared by 4 bases and J by 9 bases, with 16 bases between. Germline V gives CDR1 MNHNS, CDR2 SASEGT. The CDR3 extends over 14 amino acids. CDR3 in DNA: TGTGCCAGCAGTGTCATACTTGGCGGATCGCCCCAGCATTTT. Encoded protein: CASSVILGGSPQHF.

This chain joins TRBV6-5 and TRBJ1-2; D gene unclear. The germline V gene encodes CDR1 MNHEY and CDR2 SVGAGI. V was clipped by 0 bases and J by 4 bases, with 6 bases between them. The CDR3 contains 13 residues. CDR3 in amino acids: CASSYSSRYGYTF. In nucleotides, the CDR3 is TGTGCCAGCAGTTACTCGAGTCGCTATGGCTACACCTTC.

Concerning this clone itself: Different DNA sequences within this sample yield the same CDR3. The V gene is TRBV28, the J gene TRBJ2-7; D might be TRBD1 (6 bases). Trimming shortened V by 6 bases and J by 1 base, and 10 bases separated the two germline ends. The CDR3 runs 13 residues. Germline-derived CDR1 and CDR2 are MDHEN and SYDVKM. The chain's CDR3 is CASRPGQSYEQYF. CDR3 nucleotides: TGTGCCAGCAGACCGGGACAATCCTACGAGCAGTACTTC. Based on the CDR3 plus reference TRBV28 and TRBJ2-7, the full variable domain is DVKVTQSSRYLVKRTGEKVFLECVQDMDHENMFWYRQDPGLGLRLIYFSYDVKMKEKGDIPEGYSVSREKKERFSLILESASTNQTSMYLCASRPGQSYEQYFGPGTRLTVT.

The gene calls are TRBV19 and TRBJ2-1; possible D gene TRBD2, 6 bases. The CDR3 has 14 residues. CDR1 and CDR2 (germline): LNHDA, SQIVND (reference sequence). V shed 5 bases and J shed 1 base, with 9 bases lying between them. CDR3 DNA sequence: TGTGCCAGTAGTGGGGGGTGGTCCTACAATGAGCAGTTCTTC. Translating gives CASSGGWSYNEQFF.